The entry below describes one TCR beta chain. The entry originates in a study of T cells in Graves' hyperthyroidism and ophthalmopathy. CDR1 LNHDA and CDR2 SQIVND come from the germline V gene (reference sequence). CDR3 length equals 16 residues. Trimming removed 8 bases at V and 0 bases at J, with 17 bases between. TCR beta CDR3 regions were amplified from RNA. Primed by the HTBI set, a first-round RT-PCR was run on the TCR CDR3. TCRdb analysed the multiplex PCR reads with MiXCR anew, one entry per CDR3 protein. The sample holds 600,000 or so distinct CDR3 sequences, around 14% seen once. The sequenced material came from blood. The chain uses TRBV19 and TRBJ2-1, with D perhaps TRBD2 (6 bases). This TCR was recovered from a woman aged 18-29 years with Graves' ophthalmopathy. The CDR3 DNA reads TGTGCCAGTCGAATCGGTGGAGGGGCCTCCTACAATGAGCAGTTCTTC. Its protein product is CASRIGGGASYNEQFF.